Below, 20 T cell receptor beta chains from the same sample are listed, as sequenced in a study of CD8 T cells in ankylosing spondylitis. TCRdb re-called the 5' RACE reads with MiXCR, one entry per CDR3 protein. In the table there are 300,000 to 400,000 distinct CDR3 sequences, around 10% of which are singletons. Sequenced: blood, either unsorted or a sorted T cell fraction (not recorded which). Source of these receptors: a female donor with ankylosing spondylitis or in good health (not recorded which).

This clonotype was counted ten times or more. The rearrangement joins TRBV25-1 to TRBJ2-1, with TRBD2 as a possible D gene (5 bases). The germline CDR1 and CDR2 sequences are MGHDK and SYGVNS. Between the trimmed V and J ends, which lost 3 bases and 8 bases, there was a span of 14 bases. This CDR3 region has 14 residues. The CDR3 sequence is CASSDLSGGDEQFF. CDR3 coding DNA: TGTGCCAGCAGTGACTTAAGCGGTGGGGATGAGCAGTTCTTC.

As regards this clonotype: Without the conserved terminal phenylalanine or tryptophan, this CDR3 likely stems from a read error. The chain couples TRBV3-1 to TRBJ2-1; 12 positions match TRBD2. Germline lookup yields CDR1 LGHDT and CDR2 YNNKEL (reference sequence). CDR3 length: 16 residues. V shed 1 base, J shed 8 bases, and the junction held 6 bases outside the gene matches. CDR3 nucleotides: TGTGCCAGCAGCCAAGGGACTAGCGGGATTACCCATGAGCAGTTCATC. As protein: CASSQGTSGITHEQFI.

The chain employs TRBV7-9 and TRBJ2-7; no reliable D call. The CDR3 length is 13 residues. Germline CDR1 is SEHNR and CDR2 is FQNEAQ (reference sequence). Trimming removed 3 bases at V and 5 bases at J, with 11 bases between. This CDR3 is CASSFYQTNEQYF. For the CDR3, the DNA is TGTGCCAGCAGCTTTTATCAGACGAACGAGCAGTACTTC.

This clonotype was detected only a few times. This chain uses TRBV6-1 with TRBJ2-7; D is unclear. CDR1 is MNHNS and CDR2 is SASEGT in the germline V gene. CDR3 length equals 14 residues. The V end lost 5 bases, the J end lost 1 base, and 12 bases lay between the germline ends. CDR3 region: CASSPRLASYEQYF. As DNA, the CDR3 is TGTGCCAGCAGTCCTCGGCTGGCTTCCTACGAGCAGTACTTC.

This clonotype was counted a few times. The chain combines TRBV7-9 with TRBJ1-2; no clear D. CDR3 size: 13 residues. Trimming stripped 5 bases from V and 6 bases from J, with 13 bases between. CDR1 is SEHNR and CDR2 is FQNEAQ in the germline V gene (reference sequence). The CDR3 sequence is CASSHLEPNGYTF. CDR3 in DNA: TGTGCCAGCAGCCACCTAGAACCGAATGGCTACACCTTC. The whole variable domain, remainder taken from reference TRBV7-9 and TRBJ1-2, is DTGVSQNPRHKITKRGQNVTFRCDPISEHNRLYWYRQTLGQGPEFLTYFQNEAQLEKSRLLSDRFSAERPKGSFSTLEIQRTEQGDSAMYLCASSHLEPNGYTFGSGTRLTVV.

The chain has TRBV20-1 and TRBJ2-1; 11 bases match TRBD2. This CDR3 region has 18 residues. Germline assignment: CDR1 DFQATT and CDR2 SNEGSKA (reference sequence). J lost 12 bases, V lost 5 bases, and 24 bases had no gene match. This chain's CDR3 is CSASLVAGGPWPVMLQFF. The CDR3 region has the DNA TGCAGTGCTTCTCTCGTAGCGGGGGGGCCGTGGCCCGTCATGTTGCAGTTCTTC.

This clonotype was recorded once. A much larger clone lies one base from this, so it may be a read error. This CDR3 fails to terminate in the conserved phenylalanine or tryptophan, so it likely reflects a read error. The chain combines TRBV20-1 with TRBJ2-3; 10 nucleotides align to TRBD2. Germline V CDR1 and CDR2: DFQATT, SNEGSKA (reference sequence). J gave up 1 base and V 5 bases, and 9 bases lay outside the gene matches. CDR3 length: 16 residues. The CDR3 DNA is TGCAGTGCTTTCCGCTCACTAGCGGGACGCACAGATACGCAGTATTAT. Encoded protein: CSAFRSLAGRTDTQYY.

CDR3 bases: TGTGCCAGCCGGGGACAGGGGCGTACTCAGCCCCAGCATTTT. The encoded protein is CASRGQGRTQPQHF. The V and J genes are TRBV19 and TRBJ1-5; 10 bases fit TRBD1. The CDR3 has 14 residues. Germline CDR1 LNHDA, CDR2 SQIVND (reference sequence). The V gene end was trimmed by 9 bases and the J gene end by 6 bases; junction bases not matched to a gene: 8.

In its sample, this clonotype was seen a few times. The CDR3 nucleotides are TGTGCCAGCAGCTTAATCCCCCGGGGAATCCAAGAGACCCAGTACTTC. It specifies CASSLIPRGIQETQYF. The gene calls are TRBV7-2 and TRBJ2-5, with D perhaps matching TRBD2 (5 bases). Germline CDR1 is SGHTA and CDR2 is FQGNSA. V lost 2 bases and J 1 base, leaving 14 bases between the germline ends. CDR3 length equals 16 residues.

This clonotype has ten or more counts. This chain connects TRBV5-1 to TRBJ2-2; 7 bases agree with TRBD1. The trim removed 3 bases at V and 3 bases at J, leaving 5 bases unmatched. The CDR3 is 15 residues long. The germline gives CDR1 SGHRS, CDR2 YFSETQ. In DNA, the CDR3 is TGCGCCAGCAGCTACAGGGGTTTTGACACCGGGGAGCTGTTTTTT. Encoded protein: CASSYRGFDTGELFF.

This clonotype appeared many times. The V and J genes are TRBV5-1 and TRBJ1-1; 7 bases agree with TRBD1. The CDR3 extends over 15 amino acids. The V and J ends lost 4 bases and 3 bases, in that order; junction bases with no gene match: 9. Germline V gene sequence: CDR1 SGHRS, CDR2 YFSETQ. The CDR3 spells CASSNRDSGYTEAFF. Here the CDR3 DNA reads TGCGCCAGCAGCAACCGGGACAGCGGATACACTGAAGCTTTCTTT.

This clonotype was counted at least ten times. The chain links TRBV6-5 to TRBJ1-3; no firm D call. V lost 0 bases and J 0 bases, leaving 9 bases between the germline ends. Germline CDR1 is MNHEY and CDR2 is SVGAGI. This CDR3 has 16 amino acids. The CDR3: CASSYSAASSGNTIYF. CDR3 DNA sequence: TGTGCCAGCAGTTACTCTGCGGCCAGCTCTGGAAACACCATATATTTT.

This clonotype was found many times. CDR3 amino acids: CASSKSRIRNQPQHF. Written as DNA, the CDR3 is TGTGCCAGCAGTAAATCGAGGATTCGCAATCAGCCCCAGCATTTT. J is TRBJ1-5 and V is TRBV6-5; no firm D call. The CDR3 totals 15 residues. V lost 5 bases and J lost 2, with 13 bases in between. The germline gives CDR1 MNHEY, CDR2 SVGAGI.

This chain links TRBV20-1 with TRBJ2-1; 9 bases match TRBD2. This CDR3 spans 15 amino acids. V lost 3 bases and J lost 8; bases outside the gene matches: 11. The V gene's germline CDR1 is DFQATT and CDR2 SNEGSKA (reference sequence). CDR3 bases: TGCAGTGCTAGCCGACCTAGCGGGATGGCATATGAGCAGTTCTTC. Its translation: CSASRPSGMAYEQFF.

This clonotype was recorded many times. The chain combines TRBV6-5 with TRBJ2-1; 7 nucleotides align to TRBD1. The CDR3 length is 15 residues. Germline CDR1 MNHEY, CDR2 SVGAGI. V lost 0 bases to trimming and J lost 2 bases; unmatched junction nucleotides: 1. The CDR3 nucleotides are TGTGCCAGCAGTTACTCCCAGGGGGCCTACAATGAGCAGTTCTTC. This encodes CASSYSQGAYNEQFF.

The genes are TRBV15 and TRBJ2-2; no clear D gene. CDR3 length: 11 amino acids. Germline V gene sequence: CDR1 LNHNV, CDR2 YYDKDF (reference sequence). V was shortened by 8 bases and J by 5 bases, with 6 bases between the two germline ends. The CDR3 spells CATGSTGELFF. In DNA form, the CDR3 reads TGTGCCACCGGAAGTACCGGGGAGCTGTTTTTT.

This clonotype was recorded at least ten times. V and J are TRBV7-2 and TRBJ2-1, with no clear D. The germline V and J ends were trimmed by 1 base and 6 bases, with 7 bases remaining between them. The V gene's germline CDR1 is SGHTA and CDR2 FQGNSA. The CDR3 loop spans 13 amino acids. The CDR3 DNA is TGTGCCAGCAGCTTAGATCGGGCCAATGAGCAGTTCTTC. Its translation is CASSLDRANEQFF.

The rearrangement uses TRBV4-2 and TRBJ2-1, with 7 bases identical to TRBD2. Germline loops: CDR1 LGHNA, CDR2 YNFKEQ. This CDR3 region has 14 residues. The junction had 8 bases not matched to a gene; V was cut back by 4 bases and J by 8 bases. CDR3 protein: CASSPAGERDEQFF. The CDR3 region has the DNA TGTGCCAGCAGCCCCGCGGGGGAACGAGATGAGCAGTTCTTC.

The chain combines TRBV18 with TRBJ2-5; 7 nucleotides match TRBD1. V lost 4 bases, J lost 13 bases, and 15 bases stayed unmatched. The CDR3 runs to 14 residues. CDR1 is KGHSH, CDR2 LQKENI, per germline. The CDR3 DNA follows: TGTGCCAGCTCACGACAAGAGACAGGGAAGAATATGTACTTC. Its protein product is CASSRQETGKNMYF.

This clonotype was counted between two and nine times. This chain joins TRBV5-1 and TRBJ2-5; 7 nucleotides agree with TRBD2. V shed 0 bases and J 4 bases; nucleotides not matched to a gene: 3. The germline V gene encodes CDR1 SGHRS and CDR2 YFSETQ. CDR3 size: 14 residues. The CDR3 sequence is CASSLARGGETQYF. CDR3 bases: TGCGCCAGCAGCTTGGCTCGCGGGGGAGAGACCCAGTACTTC.